A selection of T cell receptor beta chains follows, all from one sample in a study of blood T cell repertoires in COVID-19. The assay was immunoSEQ multiplex PCR, and TCRdb's table has in-frame clones only and misses some. The table records about 200,000 clones, roughly nine tenths of them present only once. Sequences were obtained from peripheral blood. These receptors were collected from a man between 60 and 75 years old with COVID-19, enrolled during active disease. Each CDR3 is given with its conserved first and last residue.

v_call	j_call	cdr3_aa
TRBV5-4	TRBJ2-1	CASSSPPGQGKGNEQFF
TRBV5-1	TRBJ2-5	CASSAGTGIETQYF
TRBV18	TRBJ2-1	CASSPTSGGYNEQFF
TRBV29-1	TRBJ2-5	CSVAGNRRETQYF
TRBV29-1	TRBJ2-3	CSAVPGQGVRNTQYF
TRBV19	TRBJ2-1	CASSLMTGNNEQFF
TRBV18	TRBJ2-5	CASCQTRAETQYF
TRBV27	TRBJ1-2	CASRSPGGEGYTF
TRBV28	TRBJ2-1	CASRHGSSGLEGEQFF
TRBV7-9	TRBJ2-1	CASSSRGQTQVNEQFF
TRBV28	TRBJ2-7	CATSGGTSGSYEQYF
TRBV28	TRBJ2-3	CASSLAGPSSTDTQYF
TRBV5-1	TRBJ2-2	CASSLVSRQGAPTGELFF
TRBV2	TRBJ1-1	CASSENREMGTEAFF
TRBV28	TRBJ2-4	CASGGAEFAKNIQYF
TRBV7-2	TRBJ2-5	CASSLAPPSGRGETQYF
TRBV18	TRBJ2-1	CASSPRTSSYNEQFF
TRBV7-9	TRBJ1-1	CASSSRDRDTEAFF
TRBV4-1	TRBJ1-1	CASSPLRQNQMNTEAFF